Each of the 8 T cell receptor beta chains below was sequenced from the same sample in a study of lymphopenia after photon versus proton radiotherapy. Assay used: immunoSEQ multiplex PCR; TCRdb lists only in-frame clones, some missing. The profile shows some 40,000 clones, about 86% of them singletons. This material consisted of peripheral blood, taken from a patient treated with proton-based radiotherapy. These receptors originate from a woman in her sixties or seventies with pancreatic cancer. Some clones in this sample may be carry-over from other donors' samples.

CDR3 protein: CASSLRARETQYF. DNA for the CDR3: TGTGCCAGCAGTTTGAGGGCACGAGAGACCCAGTACTTC. The chain employs TRBV27 and TRBJ2-5, with D possibly TRBD2 on 5 matching bases. This CDR3 has 13 residues. The V end lost 3 bases, the J end lost 4 bases, and 9 bases lay between the germline ends. Per germline, CDR1 MNHEY and CDR2 SMNVEV (reference sequence).

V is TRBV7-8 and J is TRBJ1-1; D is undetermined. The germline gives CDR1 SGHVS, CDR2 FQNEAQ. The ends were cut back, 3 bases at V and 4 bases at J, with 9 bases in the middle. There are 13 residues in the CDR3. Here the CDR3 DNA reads TGTGCCAGCAGCTTCGTCGAGTCCACTGAAGCTTTCTTT. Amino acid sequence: CASSFVESTEAFF.

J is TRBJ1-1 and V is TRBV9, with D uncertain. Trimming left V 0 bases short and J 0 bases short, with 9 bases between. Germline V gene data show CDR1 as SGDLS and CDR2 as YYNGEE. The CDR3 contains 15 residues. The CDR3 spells CASSVGGDMNTEAFF. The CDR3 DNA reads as TGTGCCAGCAGCGTAGGGGGAGATATGAACACTGAAGCTTTCTTT.

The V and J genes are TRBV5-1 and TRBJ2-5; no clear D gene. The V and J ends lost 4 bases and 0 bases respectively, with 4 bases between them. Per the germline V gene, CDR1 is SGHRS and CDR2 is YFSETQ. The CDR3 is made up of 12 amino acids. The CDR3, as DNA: TGCGCCAGCAGCCCAGACCAAGAGACCCAGTACTTC. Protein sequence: CASSPDQETQYF. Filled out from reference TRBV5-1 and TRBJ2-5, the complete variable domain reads KAGVTQTPRYLIKTRGQQVTLSCSPISGHRSVSWYQQTPGQGLQFLFEYFSETQRNKGNFPGRFSGRQFSNSRSEMNVSTLELGDSALYLCASSPDQETQYFGPGTRLLVL.

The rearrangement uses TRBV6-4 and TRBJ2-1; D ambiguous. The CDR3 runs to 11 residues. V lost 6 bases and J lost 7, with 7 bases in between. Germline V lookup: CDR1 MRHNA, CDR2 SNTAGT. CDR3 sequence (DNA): TGTGCCAGCAGCCTCGGGAATGAGCAGTTCTTC. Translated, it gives CASSLGNEQFF.

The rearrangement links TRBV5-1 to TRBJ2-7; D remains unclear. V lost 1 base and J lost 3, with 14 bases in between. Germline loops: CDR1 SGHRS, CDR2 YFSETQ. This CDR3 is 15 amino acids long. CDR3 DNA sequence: TGCGCCAGCAGCTTGAGTGGCATTGCCTACTACGAGCAGTACTTC. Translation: CASSLSGIAYYEQYF.

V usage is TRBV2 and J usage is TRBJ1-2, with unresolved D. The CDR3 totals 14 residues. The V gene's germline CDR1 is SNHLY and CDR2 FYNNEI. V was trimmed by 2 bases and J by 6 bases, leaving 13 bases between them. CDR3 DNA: TGTGCCAGCAGTGAAACGGTGTTCGCGGATGGCTACACCTTC. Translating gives CASSETVFADGYTF.

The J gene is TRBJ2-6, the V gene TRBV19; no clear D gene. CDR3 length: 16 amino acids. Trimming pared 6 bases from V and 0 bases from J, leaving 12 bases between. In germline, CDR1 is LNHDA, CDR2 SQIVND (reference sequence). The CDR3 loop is CASSPPRNSGANVLTF. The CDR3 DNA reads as TGTGCCAGTAGCCCCCCGAGGAACTCTGGGGCCAACGTCCTGACTTTC.